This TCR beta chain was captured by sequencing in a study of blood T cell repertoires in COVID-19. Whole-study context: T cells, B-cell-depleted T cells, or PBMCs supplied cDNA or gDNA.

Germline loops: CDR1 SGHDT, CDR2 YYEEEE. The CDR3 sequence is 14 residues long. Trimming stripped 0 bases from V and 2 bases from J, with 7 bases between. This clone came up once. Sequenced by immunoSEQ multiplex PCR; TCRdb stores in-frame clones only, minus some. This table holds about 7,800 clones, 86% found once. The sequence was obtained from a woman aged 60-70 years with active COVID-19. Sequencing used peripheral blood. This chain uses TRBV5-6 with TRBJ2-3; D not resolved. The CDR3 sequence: CASSLAQITDTQYF. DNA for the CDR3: TGTGCCAGCAGCTTGGCACAAATCACAGATACGCAGTATTTT.